This T cell receptor (beta chain) was found in a study of T cells in Graves' hyperthyroidism and ophthalmopathy. Study findings and constraints: Peripheral blood also featured most of the thyroid clonotypes expanded above 0.001.

Trimming took 5 bases from V and 3 from J; bases not matched to a gene: 7. CDR1 is SGHAT, CDR2 FQDESV, per germline (reference sequence). The CDR3 runs to 15 residues. From RNA transcripts, TCR beta CDR3 regions were amplified. The TCR CDR3 first-round RT-PCR relied on the HTBI primer set. TCRdb reprocessed the multiplex PCR reads with MiXCR, giving one entry per CDR3 protein. The repertoire holds 500,000 to 650,000 distinct CDR3 sequences, with more than 14% as singletons. As regards this clonotype: Its specificity is not known.

The J gene is TRBJ1-2, the V gene TRBV11-1, with TRBD1 matching 9 bases. The sequencing input was blood. This TCR came from a woman aged 45-60 years with Graves' ophthalmopathy. The CDR3 DNA is TGTGCCAGCAGCCCATGGGACAGGGATTACTATGGCTACACCTTC. Its protein product is CASSPWDRDYYGYTF.